The T cell receptor (beta chain) under discussion was sequenced for a study of T cell responses to AZD1222 COVID-19 vaccine. About this clone itself: Its matching antigen is unknown.

Findings and limits, study-wide: Possibly, clonal diversity was underestimated; donors were largely white British and included more females. Vaccination with two AZD1222 doses was followed by a rise in Spike-specific TCR breadth and depth. There were vaccine-associated CD4 TCRs across spike, dominant at 160-218 and 743-854. Nearly half of spike-specific TCRs reportedly go after variant regions that carry no mutations.

The repertoire was sequenced with immunoSEQ multiplex PCR; TCRdb's copy has only in-frame clones and lacks some. Here the sample spans under 70,000 clones, around 80% being singletons. CDR1 and CDR2 (germline): SQVTM, ANQGSEA. This CDR3 has 16 amino acids. The V and J ends lost 7 bases and 7 bases, in that order; junction bases with no gene match: 13. Specimen: peripheral blood, collected on day 0 of AZD1222 vaccination. The clonotype originates from an adult in good health. The chain employs TRBV29-1 and TRBJ1-4; 12 bases line up with TRBD1. The CDR3 loop reads CSAVLRDRGLREKLFF. DNA of the CDR3: TGCAGCGCCGTACTCCGGGACAGGGGGCTTCGTGAAAAACTGTTTTTT.